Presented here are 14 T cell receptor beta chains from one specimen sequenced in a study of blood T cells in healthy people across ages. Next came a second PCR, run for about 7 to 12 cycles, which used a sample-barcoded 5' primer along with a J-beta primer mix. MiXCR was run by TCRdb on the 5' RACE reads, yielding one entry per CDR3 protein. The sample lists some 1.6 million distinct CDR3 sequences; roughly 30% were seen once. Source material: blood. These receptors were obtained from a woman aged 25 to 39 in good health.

The DNA for the CDR3 is TGTGCCAGCAGCGAGAAGAGTACAATGGGCAATCAGCCCCAGCATTTT. This codes for CASSEKSTMGNQPQHF. V usage is TRBV9 and J usage is TRBJ1-5; unclear D gene. V gave up 3 bases and J gave up 2 bases, with 15 bases separating them. The CDR3 runs to 16 residues. Germline lookup yields CDR1 SGDLS and CDR2 YYNGEE.

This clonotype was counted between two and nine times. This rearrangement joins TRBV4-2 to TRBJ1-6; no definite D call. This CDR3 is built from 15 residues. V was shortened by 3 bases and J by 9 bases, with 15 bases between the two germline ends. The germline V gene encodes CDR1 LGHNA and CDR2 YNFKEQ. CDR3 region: CASSQAGAPGSPLHF. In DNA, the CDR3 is TGTGCCAGCAGCCAGGCGGGAGCCCCTGGTTCACCCCTCCACTTT.

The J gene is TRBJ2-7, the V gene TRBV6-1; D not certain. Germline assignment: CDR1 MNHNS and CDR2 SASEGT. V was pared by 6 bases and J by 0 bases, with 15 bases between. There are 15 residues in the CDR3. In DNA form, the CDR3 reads TGTGCCAGCAGCCGTAGCCCGACCAGCTCCTACGAGCAGTACTTC. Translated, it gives CASSRSPTSSYEQYF.

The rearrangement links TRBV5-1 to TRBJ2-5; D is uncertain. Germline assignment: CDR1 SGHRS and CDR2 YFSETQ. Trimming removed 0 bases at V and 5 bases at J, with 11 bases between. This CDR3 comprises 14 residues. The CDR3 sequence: CASSLARVGETQYF. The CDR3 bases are TGCGCCAGCAGCTTGGCACGGGTTGGGGAGACCCAGTACTTC.

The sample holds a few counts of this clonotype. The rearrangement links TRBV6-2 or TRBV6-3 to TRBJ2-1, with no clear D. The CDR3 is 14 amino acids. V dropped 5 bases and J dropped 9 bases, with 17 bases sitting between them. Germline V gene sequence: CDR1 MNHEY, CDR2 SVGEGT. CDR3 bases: TGTGCCAGCAGTCATTCGTTAAAGGTGGGTGAGCAGTTCTTC. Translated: CASSHSLKVGEQFF.

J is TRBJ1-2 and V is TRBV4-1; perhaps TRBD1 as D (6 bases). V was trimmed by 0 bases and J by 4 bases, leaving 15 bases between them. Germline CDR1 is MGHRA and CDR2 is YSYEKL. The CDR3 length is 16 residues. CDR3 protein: CASSQDLTGAGYGYTF. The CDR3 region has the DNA TGCGCCAGCAGCCAAGATTTGACGGGGGCCGGCTATGGCTACACCTTC.

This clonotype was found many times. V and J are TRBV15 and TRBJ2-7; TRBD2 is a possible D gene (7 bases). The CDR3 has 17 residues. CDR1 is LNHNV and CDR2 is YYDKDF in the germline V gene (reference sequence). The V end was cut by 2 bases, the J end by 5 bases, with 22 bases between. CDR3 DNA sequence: TGTGCCACCAGCAGACAGGGGATTGGCGGGGGTTTGAACGAGCAGTACTTC. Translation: CATSRQGIGGGLNEQYF.

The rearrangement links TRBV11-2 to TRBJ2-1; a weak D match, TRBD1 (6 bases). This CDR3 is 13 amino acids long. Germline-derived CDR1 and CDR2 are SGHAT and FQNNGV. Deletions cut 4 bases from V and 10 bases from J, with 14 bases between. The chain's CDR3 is CASSSTGLGEQFF. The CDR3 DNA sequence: TGTGCCAGCAGCTCAACAGGGCTCGGAGAGCAGTTCTTC.

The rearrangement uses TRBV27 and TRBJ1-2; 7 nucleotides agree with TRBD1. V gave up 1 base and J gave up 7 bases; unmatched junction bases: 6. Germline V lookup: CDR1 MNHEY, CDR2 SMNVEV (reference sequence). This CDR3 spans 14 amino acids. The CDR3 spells CASSLLTGVGGYTF. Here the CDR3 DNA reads TGTGCCAGCAGTTTATTAACAGGGGTCGGTGGCTACACCTTC.

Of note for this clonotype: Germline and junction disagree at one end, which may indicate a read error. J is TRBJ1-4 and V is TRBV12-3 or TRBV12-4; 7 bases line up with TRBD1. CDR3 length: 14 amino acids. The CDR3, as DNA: TGTGCCAGCGGTTTCTACAGGGGTAATGAAAAACTGTTTTTT. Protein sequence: CASGFYRGNEKLFF.

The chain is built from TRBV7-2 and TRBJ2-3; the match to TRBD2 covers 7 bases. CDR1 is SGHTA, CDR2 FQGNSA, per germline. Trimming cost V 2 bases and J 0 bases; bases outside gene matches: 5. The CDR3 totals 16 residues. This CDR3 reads CASSLSGVGSTDTQYF. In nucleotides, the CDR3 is TGTGCCAGCAGCTTAAGCGGGGTCGGCAGCACAGATACGCAGTATTTT.

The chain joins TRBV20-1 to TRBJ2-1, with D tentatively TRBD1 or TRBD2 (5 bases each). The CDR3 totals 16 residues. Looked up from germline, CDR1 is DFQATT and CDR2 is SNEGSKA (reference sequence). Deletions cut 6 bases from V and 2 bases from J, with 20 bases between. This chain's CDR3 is CSAPDPGPQTYNEQFF. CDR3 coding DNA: TGCAGTGCCCCTGACCCGGGACCTCAAACCTACAATGAGCAGTTCTTC.

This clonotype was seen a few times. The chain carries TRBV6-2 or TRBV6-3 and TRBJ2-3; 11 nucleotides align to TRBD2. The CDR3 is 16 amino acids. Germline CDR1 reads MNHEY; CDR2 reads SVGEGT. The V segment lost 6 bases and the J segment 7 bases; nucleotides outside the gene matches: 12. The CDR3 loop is CASRELLAGESNTQYF. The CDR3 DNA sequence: TGTGCCAGCAGAGAATTACTAGCGGGAGAGTCGAATACGCAGTATTTT.

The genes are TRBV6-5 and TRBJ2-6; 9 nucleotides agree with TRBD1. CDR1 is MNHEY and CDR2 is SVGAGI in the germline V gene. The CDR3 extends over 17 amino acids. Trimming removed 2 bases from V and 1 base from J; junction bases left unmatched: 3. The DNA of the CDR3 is TGTGCCAGCAGTTACGAGGGACAGGGATCTGGGGCCAACGTCCTGACTTTC. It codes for CASSYEGQGSGANVLTF.